The clone carrying this T cell receptor (beta chain) was detected a few times. Sorting isolated naive CD8 T cells as CD8+CD4-CCR7+CD45RA+ events. The sample is drawn from a study of molecular identifiers for immune sequencing clone quantification. At the level of the study: Naive CD8 RNA (around 20,000 or 99,000 cells) was divided into five aliquots, with four sequenced.

The CDR3 runs 16 residues. CDR1 is MNHEY and CDR2 is SMNVEV in the germline V gene (reference sequence). Trimming took off 1 base at V and 2 bases at J, with 15 bases between the two ends. TCRdb passed the PCR reads through MiXCR, listing each CDR3 protein once. The table includes about 630,000 distinct CDR3 sequences, about 25% detected once. The sample consisted of naive CD8+ T cells from blood, with Jurkat cell RNA spiked in. The subset: FACS-sorted CD8+CD4-CCR7+CD45RA+ naive T cells. This chain uses TRBV27 with TRBJ2-7, with unresolved D. This clonotype originated in a human donor in good health. Some libraries in this study had Jurkat cell RNA spiked in. CDR3 residues: CASSLLTPDGAYEQYF. In nucleotides, the CDR3 is TGTGCCAGCAGTTTATTAACCCCGGACGGTGCCTACGAGCAGTACTTC.